Listed here are 24 T cell receptor beta chains from one sample, sequenced in a study of blood T cell repertoires in COVID-19. The method was immunoSEQ multiplex PCR; TCRdb's version includes in-frame clones alone and lacks a portion of them. The data show 250,000 to 350,000 clones, about 88% seen once. The sequencing input was peripheral blood. Receptors were obtained from a woman aged 65 to 85 with COVID-19, enrolled during active disease.

This clone was picked up a small number of times. V usage is TRBV28 and J usage is TRBJ2-2, with D uncertain. The CDR3 runs to 13 residues. CDR1 MDHEN and CDR2 SYDVKM come from the germline V gene. Between the trimmed V and J ends, which lost 7 bases and 0 bases, there was a span of 6 bases. CDR3 sequence (DNA): TGTGCCAGCACCCTTTCGAACACCGGGGAGCTGTTTTTT. It is translated as CASTLSNTGELFF.

CDR3 DNA: TGTGCCAGCAGCGCCATGGCGGGGGCTGGGAATTCACCCCTCCACTTT. It codes for CASSAMAGAGNSPLHF. J is TRBJ1-6 and V is TRBV5-8, with a possible D match to TRBD1 (6 bases). The CDR3 runs 16 residues. Germline V gives CDR1 SGHTS, CDR2 YDEGEE. The ends were cut back, 4 bases at V and 7 bases at J, with 18 bases in the middle.

J is TRBJ2-1 and V is TRBV6-5; TRBD1 matches at 11 bases. This CDR3 has 15 amino acids. After removal of 1 base from V and 8 bases from J, the junction contained 4 bases not matched to a gene. CDR1 and CDR2 from the germline V gene are MNHEY and SVGAGI. CDR3 amino acids: CASSYWTGGNDEQFF. The CDR3 DNA is TGTGCCAGCAGTTACTGGACAGGGGGCAACGATGAGCAGTTCTTC.

This clone showed up just once. The rearrangement uses TRBV4-1 and TRBJ2-1; 8 bases are a match to TRBD2. The CDR3 length is 16 residues. Per germline, CDR1 MGHRA and CDR2 YSYEKL. V lost 5 bases and J lost 0; bases outside the gene matches: 6. As DNA, the CDR3 is TGCGCCAGCAGCATCATAGCGGGGACCTCCTACAATGAGCAGTTCTTC. Residues: CASSIIAGTSYNEQFF.

This chain connects TRBV4-1 to TRBJ2-7; TRBD2 might be the D (6 bases). The ends were cut back, 2 bases at V and 3 bases at J, with 14 bases in the middle. The CDR3 totals 15 residues. Per germline, CDR1 MGHRA and CDR2 YSYEKL. The DNA for the CDR3 is TGCGCCAGCAGCCAATCTCCTTCGGGGGACTACGAGCAGTACTTC. It is translated as CASSQSPSGDYEQYF.

The chain has TRBV30 and TRBJ1-2; tentative D call: TRBD1 (6 bases). V dropped 1 base and J dropped 6 bases, with 12 bases sitting between them. Germline loops: CDR1 GTSNPN, CDR2 SVGIG (reference sequence). The CDR3 is made up of 13 amino acids. For the CDR3, the DNA is TGTGCCTGGAGTGCCGACAGGATTAATGGCTACACCTTC. Its translation: CAWSADRINGYTF.

The chain combines TRBV5-1 with TRBJ2-7, with D possibly being TRBD2 (5 bases). The CDR3 contains 12 residues. CDR1 and CDR2 from the germline V gene are SGHRS and YFSETQ. Trimming stripped 2 bases from V and 3 bases from J, with 6 bases between. The CDR3 DNA reads TGCGCCAGCAGCTTAGAGGGCTACGAGCAGTACTTC. Protein product: CASSLEGYEQYF.

Comments on this clone: The sample holds other DNA sequences that translate to the same CDR3. This sequence joins TRBV7-2 and TRBJ2-7; 8 bases fit TRBD2. The CDR3 sequence is 14 residues long. Trimming at V came to 5 bases and at J to 3 bases, leaving 6 bases not matched to a gene. Germline V gene lookup returns CDR1 SGHTA and CDR2 FQGNSA. The CDR3 loop is CASSLTGGGYEQYF. The CDR3 DNA reads TGTGCCAGCAGCCTCACGGGGGGGGGCTACGAGCAGTACTTC.

This chain joins TRBV2 and TRBJ2-1; D is uncertain. V was trimmed by 6 bases and J by 4 bases, leaving 7 bases between them. Germline CDR1 is SNHLY and CDR2 is FYNNEI. This CDR3 is built from 12 residues. The CDR3 DNA is TGTGCCAGCAGGGCTAGGTACAATGAGCAGTTCTTC. Its protein product is CASRARYNEQFF. Together with reference TRBV2 and TRBJ2-1, the CDR3 gives the full variable domain: EPEVTQTPSHQVTQMGQEVILRCVPISNHLYFYWYRQILGQKVEFLVSFYNNEISEKSEIFDDQFSVERPDGSNFTLKIRSTKLEDSAMYFCASRARYNEQFFGPGTRLTVL.

This chain links TRBV11-2 with TRBJ1-4; 9 bases line up with TRBD1. V gave up 5 bases and J gave up 3 bases; unmatched junction bases: 4. Germline V gene sequence: CDR1 SGHAT, CDR2 FQNNGV. The CDR3 runs to 15 residues. In DNA form, the CDR3 reads TGTGCCAGCAGCCCGAGACAGGGGGCTAATGAAAAACTGTTTTTT. Amino acid sequence: CASSPRQGANEKLFF.

The gene calls are TRBV5-4 and TRBJ1-2, with 8 bases fitting TRBD1. Unmatched junction bases numbered 3, after V lost 2 bases and J lost 6 bases. The V gene's germline CDR1 is SGHNT and CDR2 YYREEE (reference sequence). There are 13 residues in the CDR3. CDR3 sequence reads: CASSFRTGNGYTF. CDR3 DNA: TGTGCCAGCAGCTTCAGGACAGGGAATGGCTACACCTTC.

The chain couples TRBV5-1 to TRBJ2-3; TRBD2 might be the D (6 bases). Germline CDR1 SGHRS, CDR2 YFSETQ. V dropped 3 bases and J dropped 2 bases, with 10 bases sitting between them. The CDR3 has 14 residues. The CDR3 DNA sequence: TGCGCCAGCAGCTGGGGGACTGCCACAGATACGCAGTATTTT. This translates into CASSWGTATDTQYF.

The chain recombines TRBV7-2 with TRBJ2-5; 8 bases fit TRBD1. J gave up 4 bases and V 1 base, and 2 bases lay outside the gene matches. This CDR3 region has 14 residues. Germline CDR1 and CDR2: SGHTA and FQGNSA. CDR3 in amino acids: CASSLGRGRETQYF. CDR3 DNA sequence: TGTGCCAGCAGCTTAGGCAGGGGGCGAGAGACCCAGTACTTC.

The chain couples TRBV30 to TRBJ1-2; D is possibly TRBD1 (5 bases). Germline assignment: CDR1 GTSNPN and CDR2 SVGIG (reference sequence). V was trimmed by 1 base and J by 8 bases, leaving 11 bases between them. The CDR3 has 12 amino acids. This CDR3 reads CAWSDQGRGYTF. CDR3 bases: TGTGCCTGGAGTGATCAGGGTCGGGGCTACACCTTC.

V and J are TRBV5-4 and TRBJ2-1; 8 positions agree with TRBD2. The germline V gene encodes CDR1 SGHNT and CDR2 YYREEE (reference sequence). CDR3 length equals 16 residues. The junction had 6 bases not matched to a gene; V was cut back by 4 bases and J by 0 bases. CDR3 DNA: TGTGCCAGCAGCACGGGCCGGGGGGGCTCCTACAATGAGCAGTTCTTC. Encoded protein: CASSTGRGGSYNEQFF.

This chain connects TRBV6-1 to TRBJ1-3; D possibly corresponds to TRBD1 (5 bases). Germline V CDR1 and CDR2: MNHNS, SASEGT. The CDR3 extends over 18 amino acids. Trimming left V 1 base short and J 3 bases short, with 19 bases between. The CDR3 protein is CASSEVRGGGIFGNTIYF. The CDR3 region has the DNA TGTGCCAGCAGTGAAGTTCGTGGCGGGGGGATCTTTGGAAACACCATATATTTT.

This chain links TRBV9 with TRBJ1-3, with D unclear. CDR1 SGDLS and CDR2 YYNGEE come from the germline V gene. The germline V and J ends were trimmed by 0 bases and 3 bases, with 4 bases remaining between them. CDR3 size: 13 residues. CDR3 DNA sequence: TGTGCCAGCAGCGTAGGGAGTGGAAACACCATATATTTT. Translation: CASSVGSGNTIYF.

V usage is TRBV2 and J usage is TRBJ1-5, with D possibly being TRBD1 (6 bases). Trimming shortened V by 8 bases and J by 3 bases, and 14 bases separated the two germline ends. There are 14 residues in the CDR3. The germline CDR1 and CDR2 sequences are SNHLY and FYNNEI. CDR3 sequence: CASFKWDTNQPQHF. The CDR3 DNA is TGTGCCAGCTTTAAGTGGGACACCAATCAGCCCCAGCATTTT.

The chain combines TRBV5-8 with TRBJ2-7, with 7 bases aligning to TRBD1. V lost 4 bases, J lost 4 bases, and 17 bases stayed unmatched. Germline CDR1 reads SGHTS; CDR2 reads YDEGEE. CDR3 length equals 17 residues. CDR3 protein: CASSPLDRIDTVYEQYF. CDR3 nucleotide sequence: TGTGCCAGCAGCCCATTGGACAGGATCGATACGGTATACGAGCAGTACTTC.

V and J are TRBV19 and TRBJ1-2; D is possibly TRBD1 (5 bases). The CDR3 runs 15 residues. Germline CDR1 LNHDA, CDR2 SQIVND (reference sequence). V lost 7 bases, J lost 4 bases, and 19 bases lay in between. CDR3 loop: CASNLDKGLLYGYTF. The CDR3 DNA reads TGTGCCAGTAACTTGGACAAGGGGCTACTCTATGGCTACACCTTC. The full variable domain, completed using reference TRBV19 and TRBJ1-2, is DGGITQSPKYLFRKEGQNVTLSCEQNLNHDAMYWYRQDPGQGLRLIYYSQIVNDFQKGDIAEGYSVSREKKESFPLTVTSAQKNPTAFYLCASNLDKGLLYGYTFGSGTRLTVV.

This chain joins TRBV28 and TRBJ1-5; tentative D call: TRBD1 (6 bases). The germline V gene has CDR1 MDHEN and CDR2 SYDVKM. This CDR3 comprises 16 residues. With 6 bases removed from V and 4 bases from J, the gap between germline ends came to 19 bases. The CDR3 nucleotides are TGTGCCAGCAGCCATTTATCGATTCAGGGGAATCAGCCCCAGCATTTT. It yields the protein CASSHLSIQGNQPQHF. The full variable domain, its missing parts supplied by reference TRBV28 and TRBJ1-5, is DVKVTQSSRYLVKRTGEKVFLECVQDMDHENMFWYRQDPGLGLRLIYFSYDVKMKEKGDIPEGYSVSREKKERFSLILESASTNQTSMYLCASSHLSIQGNQPQHFGDGTRLSIL.

The chain uses TRBV5-1 and TRBJ2-3, with 7 bases aligning to TRBD2. The germline V gene encodes CDR1 SGHRS and CDR2 YFSETQ. The CDR3 is made up of 17 amino acids. V lost 4 bases, J lost 3 bases, and 14 bases stayed unmatched. CDR3 DNA sequence: TGCGCCAGCAGCGGTGGGGCGGTACTAGCGTCAACAGATACGCAGTATTTT. It yields the protein CASSGGAVLASTDTQYF.

The chain combines TRBV5-5 with TRBJ2-7; D is uncertain. This CDR3 has 15 residues. Trimming shortened V by 4 bases and J by 0 bases, and 14 bases separated the two germline ends. Per germline, CDR1 SGHKS and CDR2 YYEKEE (reference sequence). CDR3 DNA: TGTGCCAGCAGCCGGTCCTCAGCGATCTCCTACGAGCAGTACTTC. This codes for CASSRSSAISYEQYF.

The V and J genes are TRBV5-4 and TRBJ1-4; TRBD1 matches 9 bases. The germline gives CDR1 SGHNT, CDR2 YYREEE (reference sequence). This CDR3 is 15 amino acids long. The V gene end was trimmed by 4 bases and the J gene end by 4 bases; junction bases not matched to a gene: 5. The DNA of the CDR3 is TGTGCCAGCAGCCCCACAGGGGGCCTTAATGAAAAACTGTTTTTT. As protein: CASSPTGGLNEKLFF.